The 28 T cell receptor beta chains below were found in one sample sequenced in a study of CD8+CD57+ T cells in acquired aplastic anemia. The study profiled TCR beta VDJ and CDR3 using genomic DNA as template. TCRdb re-called the reads through MiXCR, storing one row per CDR3 protein. The sample has approximately 270,000 distinct CDR3 sequences; 50% to 70% are singletons. The specimen was sorted CD4+, CD8+, or CD8+CD57+ T cells (not recorded which) from PBMCs. Every receptor here comes from a human donor with severe aplastic anemia or a healthy control (not recorded which).

With regard to this clonotype: A read error may produce the germline difference seen at one junction end. The chain employs TRBV7-3 and TRBJ2-2; 7 bases agree with TRBD2. The germline CDR1 and CDR2 sequences are SGHTA and FQGTGA. This CDR3 is 10 amino acids long. The CDR3 sequence: CASTPMGGIF. The CDR3 DNA reads TGTGCCAGCACTCCGATGGGGGGGATTTTT.

There are a few counts of this clonotype. The genes are TRBV29-1 and TRBJ2-1, with D perhaps matching TRBD1 or TRBD2 (7 bases each). Trimming removed 7 bases at V and 7 bases at J, with 14 bases between. The CDR3 covers 12 residues. In germline, CDR1 is SQVTM, CDR2 ANQGSEA. CDR3 sequence (DNA): TGCAGCGAGCGGGGACAGACTAATGAGCAGTTCTTC. Its protein is CSERGQTNEQFF.

This chain links TRBV15 with TRBJ1-1, with D possibly matching TRBD1 (5 bases). V was shortened by 0 bases and J by 5 bases, with 7 bases between the two germline ends. This CDR3 contains 13 residues. The germline V gene has CDR1 LNHNV and CDR2 YYDKDF (reference sequence). CDR3 sequence: CATSRDQGTEAFF. CDR3 sequence (DNA): TGTGCCACCAGCAGAGATCAGGGTACTGAAGCTTTCTTT.

Remarks on this clonotype: With a much larger clone just one base away, this may be a read error. V and J are TRBV6-1 and TRBJ2-5; 9 nucleotides line up with TRBD1. Trimming removed 6 bases from V and 2 bases from J; junction bases left unmatched: 10. The germline V gene encodes CDR1 MNHNS and CDR2 SASEGT. This CDR3 spans 16 amino acids. The CDR3: CASRHNRGLAQETQYF. In DNA form, the CDR3 reads TGTGCCAGCAGACATAACAGGGGGCTCGCTCAAGAGACCCAGTACTTC.

This clonotype was observed at least ten times. This chain connects TRBV20-1 to TRBJ1-1; the D is unclear. Trimming took off 2 bases at V and 3 bases at J, with 10 bases between the two ends. This CDR3 has 13 amino acids. CDR1 and CDR2 from the germline V gene are DFQATT and SNEGSKA (reference sequence). CDR3 nucleotides: TGCAGTGCTAGACGAGGGTTGGACACTGAAGCTTTCTTT. It yields the protein CSARRGLDTEAFF.

A note on this clonotype: At one boundary the junction diverges from the germline segment, which might be a read error. The chain couples TRBV7-3 to TRBJ2-7; D unresolved. Germline V CDR1 and CDR2: SGHTA, FQGTGA. The CDR3 extends over 11 amino acids. CDR3 sequence: CASSSFYGQYF. DNA for the CDR3: TGTGCCAGCAGCTCCTTCTACGGGCAGTACTTC.

This clonotype was seen more than once but under ten times. The rearrangement links TRBV7-2 to TRBJ1-4; D is ambiguous. The length of the CDR3 is 15 residues. The germline gives CDR1 SGHTA, CDR2 FQGNSA. V lost 5 bases, J lost 0 bases, and 10 bases lay in between. The CDR3 coding sequence is TGTGCCAGCAGCCTTTACACCACAACTAATGAAAAACTGTTTTTT. Its protein is CASSLYTTTNEKLFF.

The chain carries TRBV5-1 and TRBJ1-2, with D possibly TRBD1 on 6 matching bases. V lost 0 bases and J 2 bases, leaving 11 bases between the germline ends. The germline gives CDR1 SGHRS, CDR2 YFSETQ. The CDR3 is 15 amino acids. DNA for the CDR3: TGCGCCAGCAGCTTGGCCGGCAGGGGCAACTATGGCTACACCTTC. It yields the protein CASSLAGRGNYGYTF.

The chain recombines TRBV27 with TRBJ2-7, with TRBD1 as a possible D gene (6 bases). Germline V gene sequence: CDR1 MNHEY, CDR2 SMNVEV (reference sequence). Trimming took off 6 bases at V and 4 bases at J, with 16 bases between the two ends. The length of the CDR3 is 14 residues. CDR3 region: CASRGAARVYEQYF. CDR3 coding DNA: TGTGCCAGCAGGGGGGCGGCCAGGGTGTACGAGCAGTACTTC.

This clonotype appeared a few times. CDR3 DNA sequence: TGTGCCAGCAGCTTAGGTGGGAAGACCTACGAGCAGTACTTC. Residues: CASSLGGKTYEQYF. V usage is TRBV7-6 and J usage is TRBJ2-7; no reliable D call. The CDR3 covers 14 residues. Trimming took off 1 base at V and 2 bases at J, with 9 bases between the two ends. The germline CDR1 and CDR2 sequences are SGHVS and FNYEAQ.

This clonotype was observed a few times. The chain carries TRBV29-1 and TRBJ2-7, with D uncertain. From germline, CDR1 is SQVTM and CDR2 ANQGSEA. V was shortened by 6 bases and J by 6 bases, with 12 bases between the two germline ends. The CDR3 totals 11 residues. The DNA for the CDR3 is TGCAGCGTACGATCGTCGGGCGAGCAGTACTTC. Translated: CSVRSSGEQYF.

The chain links TRBV7-8 to TRBJ2-7; weak D call: TRBD2 (5 bases). The CDR3 loop spans 13 amino acids. Trimming took off 3 bases at V and 7 bases at J, with 13 bases between the two ends. Germline V gene sequence: CDR1 SGHVS, CDR2 FQNEAQ. The CDR3 region has the DNA TGTGCCAGCAGCTTGGAGTCTACGGGGGAGCAGTACTTC. Amino acid sequence: CASSLESTGEQYF.

This clonotype was recorded only once. At one end the junction does not follow the germline gene, possibly because of a read error. CDR3 sequence reads: CVSTPGKTSYEQYF. CDR3 nucleotide sequence: TGTGTCAGCACCCCGGGGAAGACCTCCTACGAGCAGTACTTC. The J gene is TRBJ2-7, the V gene TRBV7-9, with D tentatively TRBD2 (5 bases). The CDR3 totals 14 residues. Germline V gene sequence: CDR1 SEHNR, CDR2 FQNEAQ (reference sequence).

Concerning this clonotype itself: The conserved final phenylalanine or tryptophan is absent from the CDR3, which likely points to a read error. This chain connects TRBV9 to TRBJ2-7; TRBD1 is a possible D gene (5 bases). The CDR3 has 15 residues. Trimming removed 7 bases at V and 5 bases at J, with 22 bases between. Germline V gives CDR1 SGDLS, CDR2 YYNGEE. This CDR3 is CASSPLTTVINEQYS. For the CDR3, the DNA is TGTGCCAGCTCACCCCTTACGACAGTGATAAACGAGCAGTACTCC.

This clonotype was seen many times. This chain uses TRBV7-9 with TRBJ1-2, with 8 bases identical to TRBD1. Germline CDR1 and CDR2: SEHNR and FQNEAQ (reference sequence). With V trimmed by 6 bases and J by 6 bases, 3 bases remained unmatched. The length of the CDR3 is 12 residues. CDR3 protein: CASSPTGDGYTF. CDR3 in DNA: TGTGCCAGCAGTCCGACAGGGGATGGCTACACCTTC.

This sequence joins TRBV10-3 and TRBJ1-1, with D possibly being TRBD1 (5 bases). Germline assignment: CDR1 ENHRY and CDR2 SYGVKD. The CDR3 has 15 residues. The V gene lost 11 bases and the J gene lost 0 bases, with 19 bases spanning the gap. CDR3 region: CAGSYPDRLNTEAFF. The CDR3 DNA is TGTGCCGGCAGTTACCCCGACAGATTGAACACTGAAGCTTTCTTT.

Many counts were recorded for this clonotype. The chain employs TRBV7-3 and TRBJ2-7; D call uncertain. This CDR3 is built from 14 residues. Trimming removed 5 bases from V and 4 bases from J, with 15 bases in between. Germline CDR1 and CDR2: SGHTA and FQGTGA. The CDR3 nucleotides read TGTGCCAGCAGCACGACCCTGGCCCCTTACGAGCAGTACTTC. Protein product: CASSTTLAPYEQYF.

This clonotype has ten or more counts. The chain links TRBV19 to TRBJ2-7; the match to TRBD1 covers 7 bases. The CDR3 contains 16 residues. The germline V gene encodes CDR1 LNHDA and CDR2 SQIVND (reference sequence). V lost 5 bases, J lost 4 bases, and 14 bases stayed unmatched. The CDR3 spells CASSRGGGGVSYEQYF. CDR3 in DNA: TGTGCCAGTAGTCGAGGGGGCGGCGGAGTGTCATACGAGCAGTACTTC.

The chain employs TRBV5-1 and TRBJ2-3, with a possible D match to TRBD2 (6 bases). CDR3 length: 17 residues. The V gene's germline CDR1 is SGHRS and CDR2 YFSETQ. The V gene lost 2 bases and the J gene lost 3 bases, with 19 bases spanning the gap. The CDR3 spells CASSFDPPGRMTDTQYF. The DNA for the CDR3 is TGCGCCAGCAGCTTTGATCCTCCAGGGAGGATGACAGATACGCAGTATTTT.

Many counts were recorded for this clonotype. This chain joins TRBV6-2 or TRBV6-3 and TRBJ2-3; D unclear. V lost 5 bases, J lost 3 bases, and 9 bases lay in between. This CDR3 has 13 residues. The germline CDR1 and CDR2 sequences are MNHEY and SVGEGT. CDR3 in amino acids: CASSLRGTDTQYF. In DNA, the CDR3 is TGTGCCAGCAGTCTCCGAGGAACAGATACGCAGTATTTT.

This clonotype was picked up many times. The chain uses TRBV18 and TRBJ2-7; TRBD2 aligns across 8 bases. This CDR3 contains 14 residues. V gave up 3 bases and J gave up 1 base; unmatched junction bases: 2. Germline values: CDR1 KGHSH, CDR2 LQKENI. The DNA for the CDR3 is TGTGCCAGCTCACCGGGACTAGTGTCCTACGAGCAGTACTTC. This sequence encodes CASSPGLVSYEQYF.

The genes are TRBV11-1 and TRBJ1-1; possible D gene TRBD1, 5 bases. V was clipped by 5 bases and J by 10 bases, with 23 bases between them. Germline loops: CDR1 SGHAT, CDR2 FQDESV (reference sequence). This CDR3 region has 15 residues. The DNA of the CDR3 is TGTGCCAGCAGCCCCGGTCGAGGGGACCAGCGGCGAGCTTTCTTT. It is translated as CASSPGRGDQRRAFF.

V gene TRBV7-3 combines with J gene TRBJ1-1, with 7 bases aligning to TRBD1. CDR1 and CDR2 (germline): SGHTA, FQGTGA. After removal of 4 bases from V and 5 bases from J, the junction contained 7 bases not matched to a gene. The CDR3 has 14 amino acids. The CDR3 is CASSWGQTGTEAFF. In nucleotides, the CDR3 is TGTGCCAGCAGCTGGGGACAGACGGGGACTGAAGCTTTCTTT.

A few counts support this clonotype. This rearrangement joins TRBV15 to TRBJ2-3; TRBD1 agrees at 7 bases. This CDR3 contains 16 residues. The ends lost 5 bases at V and 4 bases at J; junction bases unmatched: 12. CDR1 and CDR2 from the germline V gene are LNHNV and YYDKDF (reference sequence). The CDR3, as DNA: TGTGCCACCAGCGGGAAGGCAGGGGGTGGTGCAGATACGCAGTATTTT. Protein: CATSGKAGGGADTQYF.

This clonotype was observed a handful of times. CDR3 coding DNA: TGCAGTGCTGGGCCAGACACCTACGAGCAGTACTTC. Amino acids: CSAGPDTYEQYF. This sequence joins TRBV20-1 and TRBJ2-7; D is ambiguous. Trimming removed 5 bases from V and 2 bases from J, with 10 bases in between. Germline values: CDR1 DFQATT, CDR2 SNEGSKA (reference sequence). The CDR3 extends over 12 amino acids.

This chain connects TRBV12-3 or TRBV12-4 to TRBJ1-2, with 9 nucleotides matching TRBD1. V lost 5 bases and J lost 5; bases outside the gene matches: 9. The CDR3 is 15 residues long. In DNA, the CDR3 is TGTGCCAGCAGTGAGACAGGGGGGGTGTGGTATGGCTACACCTTC. It encodes CASSETGGVWYGYTF.

This clonotype was counted at least ten times. The junction and the germline gene differ at one end; a read error may be behind it. V and J are TRBV2 and TRBJ1-2; no firm D call. The CDR3 is made up of 13 amino acids. Germline CDR1 and CDR2: SNHLY and FYNNEI. CDR3 coding DNA: TGTGCCAGCAGTGAAAGGCTGAACTCTGGCTACACCTTC. Translated, it gives CASSERLNSGYTF. The complete variable domain, with remaining parts taken from reference TRBV2 and TRBJ1-2, reads EPEVTQTPSHQVTQMGQEVILRCVPISNHLYFYWYRQILGQKVEFLVSFYNNEISEKSEIFDDQFSVERPDGSNFTLKIRSTKLEDSAMYFCASSERLNSGYTFGSGTRLTVV.

As concerns this clonotype: A much larger clone sits a single nucleotide away, making a read error possible. The V gene is TRBV7-9, the J gene TRBJ1-2; D is ambiguous. The CDR3 extends over 14 amino acids. Germline-derived CDR1 and CDR2 are SEHNR and FQNEAQ (reference sequence). The CDR3 DNA reads as TGTGCCAGCAGCTCGGACCCTTACTCCTATGGCCACACCTTC. It encodes CASSSDPYSYGHTF. The whole variable domain, remainder taken from reference TRBV7-9 and TRBJ1-2, is DTGVSQNPRHKITKRGQNVTFRCDPISEHNRLYWYRQTLGQGPEFLTYFQNEAQLEKSRLLSDRFSAERPKGSFSTLEIQRTEQGDSAMYLCASSSDPYSYGHTFGSGTRLTVV.